The T cell receptor beta chain described here comes from a study of cytomegalovirus exposure and HLA in healthy donors. General observations from the study: Analyses of presence/absence relied on an assumption of roughly uniform sequencing depth across donors. The study found most TCR sequences rare, yet found some public TCRs in many donors.

Points on this clone: The antigen remains undetermined.

Germline V gene sequence: CDR1 SSHAT, CDR2 FNYEAQ (reference sequence). The trim removed 4 bases at V and 2 bases at J, leaving 5 bases unmatched. CDR3 size: 15 residues. The PCR made use of 60 Vbeta and 13 Jbeta primers. Clones were sequenced by immunoSEQ multiplex PCR, and TCRdb holds only the in-frame ones, with some missing. The table records roughly 120,000 clones, 76% of them present only once. Material: PBMCs. This TCR was recovered from a man over 45 in good health and CMV-seronegative. The chain combines TRBV7-7 with TRBJ2-1, with TRBD1 matching 7 bases. The CDR3 region is CASSYGQATYNEQFF. The CDR3 DNA is TGTGCCAGCAGCTACGGACAGGCCACCTACAATGAGCAGTTCTTC.